The clone carrying this T cell receptor beta chain was counted many times. The sequenced template was RNA, covering the TCR beta CDR3 region. After a first-round RT-PCR with HTBI primers, a second-round multiplex PCR was run. MiXCR, applied by TCRdb to the multiplex PCR reads, yields one record per CDR3 protein. This table has 660,000 or so distinct CDR3 sequences, about 41% appearing once. This specimen belongs to a study of Graves' ophthalmopathy and Graves' hyperthyroidism. Material for sequencing was peripheral blood. The TCR originated in an adult man with Graves' ophthalmopathy.

The CDR3 here is CASSVAENTEAFF. The DNA of the CDR3 is TGTGCCAGCAGCGTAGCCGAGAACACTGAAGCTTTCTTT. V is TRBV9 and J is TRBJ1-1; D is undetermined. There are 13 residues in the CDR3. The germline CDR1 and CDR2 sequences are SGDLS and YYNGEE. The V end lost 0 bases, the J end lost 1 base, and 4 bases lay between the germline ends.